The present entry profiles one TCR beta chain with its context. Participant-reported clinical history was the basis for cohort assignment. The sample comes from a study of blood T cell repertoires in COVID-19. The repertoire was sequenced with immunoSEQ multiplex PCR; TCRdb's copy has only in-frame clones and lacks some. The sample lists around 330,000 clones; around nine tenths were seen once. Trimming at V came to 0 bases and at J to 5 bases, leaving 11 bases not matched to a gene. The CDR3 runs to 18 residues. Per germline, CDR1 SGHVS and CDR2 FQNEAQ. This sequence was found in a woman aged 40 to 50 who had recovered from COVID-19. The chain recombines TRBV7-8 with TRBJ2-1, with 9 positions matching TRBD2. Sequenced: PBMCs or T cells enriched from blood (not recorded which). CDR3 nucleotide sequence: TGTGCCAGCAGCTTAGCAGGACGGGTTCTAGCGGGGAACAATGAGCAGTTCTTC. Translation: CASSLAGRVLAGNNEQFF.